This TCR beta chain originates from a study of Graves' ophthalmopathy and Graves' hyperthyroidism. Hyperthyroidism cases were recent diagnoses of under 2 months' duration in people aged 18 to 65. TCR beta CDR3 regions were amplified from RNA transcripts. The library came from an HTBI-primed first-round RT-PCR and a second-round multiplex PCR. Each CDR3 protein gets one entry after TCRdb re-called the multiplex PCR reads with MiXCR. The data contain hundreds of thousands of distinct CDR3 sequences, 20% to 25% of them singletons. This clonotype was detected only once. V was shortened by 4 bases and J by 8 bases, with 23 bases between the two germline ends. The CDR3 covers 16 residues.

The chain couples TRBV12-3 or TRBV12-4 to TRBJ1-2; no firm D call. The sample comprised peripheral blood. The receptor was isolated from a woman aged 18-29 years with stable Graves' hyperthyroidism. Some clones in this sample may be carry-over from other donors' samples. DNA of the CDR3: TGTGCCAGCAGTTACTCCCCCCGAGAGGCTTGGCGCGGCTACACCTTC. It yields the protein CASSYSPREAWRGYTF.